A selection of T cell receptor beta chains follows, all from one sample in a study of liver allograft versus peripheral blood T cells. Each CDR3 protein is one row after TCRdb ran MiXCR on the reads. The sample has several thousand distinct CDR3 sequences; 15% to 20% are singletons. These receptors were obtained from a human patient who had a liver transplant. Some T cells may be the graft donor's. Each CDR3 is given with its conserved first and last residue. The D gene is left open where the match is weak. Rows give clone size only sometimes, using once, few, many, or a class for an expanded clone.

d_gene	v_gene	abundance	j_gene	CDR3nt	CDR3aa
TRBD1	TRBV5-5	.	TRBJ2-1	TGTGCCAGCAGCCTCACGGGACAGTCCTACAATGAGCAGTTCTTC	CASSLTGQSYNEQFF
TRBD1	TRBV5-4	few	TRBJ2-3	TGTGCCAGCAGCTTGGGACAGGGGGCGAGAGATACGCAGTATTTT	CASSLGQGARDTQYF
TRBD1	TRBV19	few	TRBJ2-1	TGTGCCAGTAGTGGGGACAGGGGGAATGAGCAGTTCTTC	CASSGDRGNEQFF
.	TRBV20-1	few	TRBJ1-4	TGCAGTGCTAGGGATTTCGCGAGAGATATCGGTGAAAAACTGTTTTTT	CSARDFARDIGEKLFF
.	TRBV7-9	medium-sized	TRBJ1-2	TGTGCCAGCAGCTTAGGCCCCAACAGGGCGGGCGGCTACACCTTC	CASSLGPNRAGGYTF
.	TRBV5-5	few	TRBJ2-7	TGTGCCAGCAGAACGGCGGGGTACGAGCAGTACTTC	CASRTAGYEQYF
.	TRBV3-1	few	TRBJ1-3	TGTGCCAGCAGCCAAGTGCACTCTGGAAACACCATATATTTT	CASSQVHSGNTIYF
.	TRBV9	many	TRBJ1-6	TGTGCCAGCAGCGTAGCCTCGGGGGCTGAATCACCCCTCCACTTT	CASSVASGAESPLHF
.	TRBV15	.	TRBJ2-7	TGTGCCACCAGCAGTTTACGGGGCCGGAGCGAGCAGTACTTC	CATSSLRGRSEQYF
.	TRBV27	medium-sized	TRBJ1-1	TGTGCCAGCAGGCGCCGACAGATCCCGAACACTGAAGCTTTCTTT	CASRRRQIPNTEAFF
TRBD1	TRBV5-1	.	TRBJ1-1	TGCGCCAGCAGCTTGGGGACAGGGTGGGGGAACACTGAAGCTTTCTTT	CASSLGTGWGNTEAFF
TRBD1	TRBV27	medium-sized	TRBJ1-2	TGTGCCAGCAGTCCCCGGACAGGGATCGGCTACACCTTC	CASSPRTGIGYTF
TRBD1	TRBV6-5	medium-sized	TRBJ1-2	TGTGCCAGCAGTAGTACTAACAGGGGCTATGGCTACACCTTC	CASSSTNRGYGYTF
TRBD1	TRBV29-1	medium-sized	TRBJ1-1	TGCAGCGTTTCACAGGGGCCCGTTCGGGCGAACACTGAAGCTTTCTTT	CSVSQGPVRANTEAFF
.	TRBV7-9	medium-sized	TRBJ1-3	TGTGCCAGCAACGGACAGCTTACAGGAAACACCATATATTTT	CASNGQLTGNTIYF
.	TRBV9	medium-sized	TRBJ1-6	TGTGCCAGCAGCGTAGGGGGTTCCAATTCACCCCTCCACTTT	CASSVGGSNSPLHF
.	TRBV18	medium-sized	TRBJ1-2	TGTGCCAGCTCACCACGAGGGCTCGGGTATGGCTACACCTTC	CASSPRGLGYGYTF
TRBD2	TRBV6-2/TRBV6-3	few	TRBJ2-5	TGTGCCAGCAGTTACGGATCTAGCGGGGGGATGAACGTAGAGACCCAGTACTTC	CASSYGSSGGMNVETQYF
.	TRBV12-3/TRBV12-4	few	TRBJ1-2	TGTGCCAGCAGTTTGCAGGGGAGAGGCTACACCTTC	CASSLQGRGYTF
.	TRBV29-1	medium-sized	TRBJ1-1	TGCAGCGCTACGAACACTGAAGCTTTCTTT	CSATNTEAFF
.	TRBV6-6	many	TRBJ1-5	TGTGCCAGCAGTCCTCAGACAGGTGTTAATCAGCCCCAGCATTTT	CASSPQTGVNQPQHF
.	TRBV6-6	many	TRBJ1-4	TGTGCCAGCAGCTCTGGAGGGGGGAATGAAAAACTGTTTTTT	CASSSGGGNEKLFF
.	TRBV20-1	.	TRBJ1-1	TGCAGTGCTAGAGGTCCCGGGACGGCTAACACTGAAGCTTTCTTT	CSARGPGTANTEAFF
.	TRBV19	medium-sized	TRBJ1-2	TGTGCCAGTAGTATAGCCGCCGGGATTGGATATGGCTACACCTTC	CASSIAAGIGYGYTF
TRBD1	TRBV11-2	medium-sized	TRBJ1-2	TGTGCCAGCAGCCCCGTGGGACAGGGCCGGGGCTACACCTTC	CASSPVGQGRGYTF
TRBD2	TRBV27	.	TRBJ2-1	TGTGCCAGCAGTTCACACCCACCCCCTAGCGGGGGGCCTTACAATGAGCAGTTCTTC	CASSSHPPPSGGPYNEQFF
.	TRBV7-9	few	TRBJ1-2	TGTGCCAGCAGCCCAGGGCCAAACTATGGCTACACCTTC	CASSPGPNYGYTF
.	TRBV30	many	TRBJ1-2	TGTGCCTGGAGTCGAGGGGCATATTGGGGCTACACCTTC	CAWSRGAYWGYTF
.	TRBV2	.	TRBJ1-5	TGTGCCAGCAGTTTTACAGGGTCGGGCAATCAGCCCCAGCATTTT	CASSFTGSGNQPQHF
TRBD1	TRBV20-1	medium-sized	TRBJ1-2	TGCAGTGCTAGAGGGAGGGACAGGGGGGCGTATGGCTACACCTTC	CSARGRDRGAYGYTF
TRBD1	TRBV12-3/TRBV12-4	few	TRBJ2-2	TGTGCCAGCAGTCCCCTGACAGGGGAGGCCGGGGAGCTGTTTTTT	CASSPLTGEAGELFF
TRBD1	TRBV2	.	TRBJ1-2	TGTGCCAGCAGTGAGGGGCAGGGGGGCTATGGCTACACCTTC	CASSEGQGGYGYTF
TRBD1	TRBV2	.	TRBJ2-7	TGTGCCAGCAGTGAAGCCCCCGACAGGGTGTTCCCCTACGAGCAGTACTTC	CASSEAPDRVFPYEQYF